One T cell receptor (beta chain) is described in this entry. Its antigen remains unknown. The V and J ends lost 0 bases and 4 bases, in that order; junction bases with no gene match: 5. Germline CDR1 and CDR2: SEHNR and FQNEAQ (reference sequence). The CDR3 consists of 15 residues. The sample belongs to a study of shared clonotypes between healthy human individuals. Study context: Every donor yielded three CD4 naive, three CD4 memory, two CD8 naive and one CD8 memory plate. General study points: Some naive CD4 clonotypes, around 5%, turned up in common across four donors.

Template for every sorted-subset replicate PCR totaled 150 to 250 ng DNA, tens of thousands of T cell genomes. Repertoires were generated with immunoSEQ multiplex PCR, while TCRdb's copy carries only in-frame clones and drops some. The sample includes roughly 2.2 million clones, just over 90% seen only once; the top ten take under 0.45%. This sequence originates from a man between 18 and 35 years old in good health. Some clones in this sample may be carry-over from other donors' samples. V and J are TRBV7-9 and TRBJ2-7; 8 nucleotides align to TRBD1. Sequencing was performed on naive CD4+ T cells from PBMCs. Subset given: CD45RA+ positively selected. The CDR3 bases are TGTGCCAGCAGCTTAGCGGCCGGGACAGGATACGAGCAGTACTTC. Its translation: CASSLAAGTGYEQYF.